Sequencing of this T cell receptor beta chain was carried out in a study of identical twins. This CDR3 is built from 14 residues. CDR1 and CDR2 (germline): SGHRS, YFSETQ. V gave up 3 bases and J gave up 2 bases, with 10 bases separating them. After template switching added a universal primer site, the resulting cDNA carried unique molecular identifiers. From the 5' RACE reads, TCRdb called clonotypes with MiXCR, one entry per CDR3 protein. The sample has hundreds of thousands of distinct CDR3 sequences; less than 9.5% are singletons. About this clonotype itself: Its matching antigen is unknown.

Overall study findings and caveats: Within cord blood, abundant beta clonotypes carried fewer insertions, but memory repertoires showed no such trend. Its conclusions, products of cross-sectional statistical analysis, did not come from following the same donors.

This TCR was sampled from a young woman in good health. This rearrangement joins TRBV5-1 to TRBJ2-3; D is uncertain. The source material was memory (CD45RO+) T cells sorted from blood. The CDR3 sequence is CASSSLVITDTQYF. The CDR3 nucleotides read TGCGCCAGCAGCTCCCTAGTAATCACAGATACGCAGTATTTT.